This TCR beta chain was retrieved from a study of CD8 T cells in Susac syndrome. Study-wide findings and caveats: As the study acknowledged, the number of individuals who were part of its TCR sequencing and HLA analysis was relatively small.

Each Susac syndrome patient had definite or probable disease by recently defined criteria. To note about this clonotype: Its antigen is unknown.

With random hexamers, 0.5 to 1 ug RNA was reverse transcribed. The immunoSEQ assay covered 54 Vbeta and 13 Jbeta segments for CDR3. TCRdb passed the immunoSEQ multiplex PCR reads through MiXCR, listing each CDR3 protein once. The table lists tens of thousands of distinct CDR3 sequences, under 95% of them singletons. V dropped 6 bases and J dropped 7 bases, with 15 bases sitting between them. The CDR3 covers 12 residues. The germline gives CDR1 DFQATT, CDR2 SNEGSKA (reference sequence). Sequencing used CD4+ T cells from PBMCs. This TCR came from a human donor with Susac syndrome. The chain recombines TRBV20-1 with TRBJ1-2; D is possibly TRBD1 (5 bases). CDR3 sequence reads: CSAGRAAGGYTF. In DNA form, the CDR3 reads TGCAGTGCGGGCAGGGCAGCTGGTGGCTACACCTTC.